This entry lists 11 T cell receptor beta chains sequenced from one sample in a study of PD-L1 blockade in urothelial cancer. Measured with immunoSEQ multiplex PCR; TCRdb has only the in-frame clones, and not every one. The table has some 43,000 clones, more than 75% seen once. The time point denotes: pretreatment peripheral blood. Specimen: PBMCs, collected around atezolizumab (anti-PD-L1) treatment. All receptors come from a man in his 60s with urothelial cancer.

The V gene is TRBV16, the J gene TRBJ2-1, with a tentative D call TRBD1 (5 bases). V was trimmed by 2 bases and J by 3 bases, leaving 14 bases between them. This CDR3 spans 16 amino acids. Germline CDR1 reads KGHSY; CDR2 reads FQNENV. The CDR3 is CASSQQWGKGYNEQFF. The CDR3, as DNA: TGTGCCAGCAGCCAACAGTGGGGCAAGGGCTACAATGAGCAGTTCTTC.

The rearrangement uses TRBV15 and TRBJ1-1, with TRBD1 identical over 8 bases. CDR3 size: 16 residues. Trimming cost V 0 bases and J 8 bases; bases outside gene matches: 11. The germline V gene encodes CDR1 LNHNV and CDR2 YYDKDF (reference sequence). The CDR3 sequence: CATSRDRRWQGAEAFF. CDR3 in DNA: TGTGCCACCAGCAGAGATAGGAGGTGGCAGGGGGCGGAAGCTTTCTTT. Complete variable domain (other parts from reference TRBV15 and TRBJ1-1): DAMVIQNPRYQVTQFGKPVTLSCSQTLNHNVMYWYQQKSSQAPKLLFHYYDKDFNNEADTPDNFQSRRPNTSFCFLDIRSPGLGDTAMYLCATSRDRRWQGAEAFFGQGTRLTVV.

CDR3 sequence: CAWSASTGMRNIQYF. The CDR3, as DNA: TGTGCCTGGAGTGCTTCGACAGGGATGAGGAACATTCAGTACTTC. V gene TRBV30 combines with J gene TRBJ2-4, with TRBD1 matching over 7 bases. There are 15 residues in the CDR3. Trimming removed 1 base from V and 7 bases from J; junction bases left unmatched: 10. Germline values: CDR1 GTSNPN, CDR2 SVGIG (reference sequence).

The V gene is TRBV11-2, the J gene TRBJ2-7; 7 bases line up with TRBD1. The germline V gene has CDR1 SGHAT and CDR2 FQNNGV. V shed 4 bases and J 6 bases; nucleotides not matched to a gene: 6. The CDR3 sequence is 13 residues long. As DNA, the CDR3 is TGTGCCAGCAGCTCCGGGACAGCCTTCGAGCAGTACTTC. Protein sequence: CASSSGTAFEQYF. Full variable domain (missing parts from reference TRBV11-2 and TRBJ2-7): EAGVAQSPRYKIIEKRQSVAFWCNPISGHATLYWYQQILGQGPKLLIQFQNNGVVDDSQLPKDRFSAERLKGVDSTLKIQPAKLEDSAVYLCASSSGTAFEQYFGPGTRLTVT.

A single count supports this clone. The rearrangement joins TRBV5-1 to TRBJ1-1; 8 nucleotides match TRBD1. CDR1 and CDR2 from the germline V gene are SGHRS and YFSETQ. This CDR3 region has 13 residues. The V gene end was trimmed by 4 bases and the J gene end by 7 bases; junction bases not matched to a gene: 6. The DNA of the CDR3 is TGCGCCAGCAGCATAACAGGGGGTGGTGAAGCTTTCTTT. This gives the protein CASSITGGGEAFF.

The chain has TRBV4-1 and TRBJ1-5; the match to TRBD1 covers 7 bases. Germline loops: CDR1 MGHRA, CDR2 YSYEKL. V was clipped by 1 base and J by 5 bases; unmatched bases: 5. The CDR3 runs to 15 residues. Here the CDR3 reads CASSQADRDYQPQHF. CDR3 coding DNA: TGCGCCAGCAGCCAAGCCGACAGGGATTATCAGCCCCAGCATTTT.

The chain recombines TRBV6-1 with TRBJ1-2, with TRBD1 matching over 9 bases. V dropped 2 bases and J dropped 6; count of bases not matched to a gene: 4. Per germline, CDR1 MNHNS and CDR2 SASEGT. This CDR3 is 14 amino acids long. The CDR3 sequence: CASSEFDRGDGYTF. The CDR3 DNA is TGTGCCAGCAGTGAATTTGACAGGGGGGATGGCTACACCTTC.

The chain uses TRBV2 and TRBJ2-3; TRBD1 matches 10 bases. CDR1 SNHLY and CDR2 FYNNEI come from the germline V gene. V was pared by 3 bases and J by 5 bases, with 5 bases of the junction left unmatched. This CDR3 has 15 amino acids. The CDR3 spells CASSERDRGIDTQYF. CDR3 nucleotides: TGTGCCAGCAGTGAGCGGGACAGGGGAATAGATACGCAGTATTTT.

The gene calls are TRBV6-5 and TRBJ2-2; possibly TRBD2 for D (5 bases). The CDR3 has 16 amino acids. Germline assignment: CDR1 MNHEY and CDR2 SVGAGI. V shed 0 bases and J shed 6 bases, with 14 bases lying between them. The DNA of the CDR3 is TGTGCCAGCAGTTACTCAGTGGGCTCGGGGTCCGGGGAGCTGTTTTTT. Protein product: CASSYSVGSGSGELFF.

The chain uses TRBV6-1 and TRBJ2-3; 12 bases are shared with TRBD2. V gave up 7 bases and J gave up 5 bases; unmatched junction bases: 7. Germline V gene lookup returns CDR1 MNHNS and CDR2 SASEGT. The length of the CDR3 is 15 residues. In DNA form, the CDR3 reads TGTGCCAGCACTAGCGGGGGGGCAGGGAAAGATACGCAGTATTTT. This encodes CASTSGGAGKDTQYF.

This chain uses TRBV19 with TRBJ2-7, with 7 bases matching TRBD2. The V gene end was trimmed by 2 bases and the J gene end by 5 bases; junction bases not matched to a gene: 9. This CDR3 spans 15 amino acids. Germline V gene data show CDR1 as LNHDA and CDR2 as SQIVND (reference sequence). DNA of the CDR3: TGTGCCAGTAGTATACGGGGGAGGGCTCGCCACGAGCAGTACTTC. Protein product: CASSIRGRARHEQYF.